This TCR beta chain is drawn from a study of blood T cell repertoires in COVID-19. This clone is a singleton in its sample. This CDR3 has 15 amino acids. The trim removed 7 bases at V and 4 bases at J, leaving 7 bases unmatched. Germline CDR1 reads MDHEN; CDR2 reads SYDVKM. The table came from immunoSEQ multiplex PCR; TCRdb's copy has only in-frame clones and leaves some out. The sample includes about 200,000 clones, 65% to 90% of them seen just once. The source of this sequence is a woman between 40 and 55 years old with acute COVID-19. The genes are TRBV28 and TRBJ1-5, with 10 bases identical to TRBD1. The sample taken for sequencing was PBMCs or T cells enriched from blood (not recorded which). The CDR3 DNA follows: TGTGCCAGCATCGGCCGGGACAGGGGTAATCAGCCCCAGCATTTT. Protein: CASIGRDRGNQPQHF. The entire variable domain, with the rest obtained from reference TRBV28 and TRBJ1-5, is as follows: DVKVTQSSRYLVKRTGEKVFLECVQDMDHENMFWYRQDPGLGLRLIYFSYDVKMKEKGDIPEGYSVSREKKERFSLILESASTNQTSMYLCASIGRDRGNQPQHFGDGTRLSIL.